This TCR beta chain was documented in a study of T cells in Graves' hyperthyroidism and ophthalmopathy (dated by TCRdb to between 2018 and 2021). Regarding the complete study: To identify TCR V-J signatures that set the groups apart, the researchers used a discovery cohort of approximately 98 patients, made up of under 45 with Graves' ophthalmopathy and about 59 with stable Graves' hyperthyroidism. Prospective prediction of ophthalmopathy was tested in an independent validation cohort of approximately 19 hyperthyroidism patients and some 17 patients who later progressed to ophthalmopathy. For training and testing, the approximately 97 patients in the discovery cohort were randomly divided in a 7:3 ratio. In several Graves' hyperthyroidism patients, the study also compared T-cell repertoires from thyroid tissue with T-cell repertoires from blood. Once sampling was done, hyperthyroidism patients were given methimazole at a starting dose of 30 mg daily, whereas ophthalmopathy patients were given high-dose intravenous methylprednisolone. The paper describes TCR Vbeta CDR3 sequencing of 135 peripheral blood samples, made up of 43 ophthalmopathy patients, more than 70 hyperthyroidism patients and 17 progressor patients. Findings and caveats that apply to the study as a whole: No statistical method was used to fix the sample size in advance, and group allocation was not hidden from the investigators. Ophthalmopathy was separated from stable hyperthyroidism by a 13 V-J signature model, with about 86% sensitivity and roughly 81% specificity obtained in cross-validation and 80%/75% obtained in testing. Most expanded thyroid clonotypes (frequency above 0.001) were also detected in blood, a finding suggesting that blood repertoires may reflect thyroid immune responses. In validation, progression to ophthalmopathy was predicted by the model with roughly 71% sensitivity and 72.22% specificity, a median of approximately 7.1 months before onset.

TCR beta CDR3 regions were amplified from RNA transcripts. The first round of RT-PCR for the TCR CDR3 was performed with the HTBI primer set and the Qiagen OneStep RT-PCR kit. Libraries were constructed in a second round of multiplex PCR, after which size selection and purification were carried out. Sequencing of the libraries was done on an Illumina HiSeq2000 using paired-end 100 bp reads. Regarding the original processing steps: SOAPnuke was used to process the raw data, removing reads that contained adapters or uncalled bases, had a mean Phred below 15, or lacked an exact match to the constant primer or identifier. High-quality paired reads were merged with COPE v1.2.5, and unique nucleotide sequences were defined as clonotypes. MiTCR v1.1 was used to align the clonotypes against IMGT TRBV, TRBD and TRBJ reference segments. Only V-J combinations with frequency above 0.0001, covering roughly 99% of repertoires, were analysed. A TCS score was defined as the ratio between F50 (clonal expansion) and ExV (chaos), using BLOSUM62-based TCRdist between CDR3 peptides within each V-J. Welch's t-statistics and random forest reduced roughly 540 V-J features to about 13, which were used in a naive Bayes classifier (R e1071). Thyroid-blood repertoire similarity was quantified with the Morisita-Horn index. TCRdb's own reprocessing of the public reads used fastp at Q25 and MiXCR and kept productive beta chains. Duplicate CDR3 protein sequences are folded into a single record with the most common DNA and genes. In this record, the V and J calls reflect TCRdb's handling and not the investigators' own analysis. The sample records more than 500,000 distinct CDR3 sequences, approximately 44% of which are singletons. Of the sample, 19% is held by the ten largest clones.

Measured from the cysteine to the phenylalanine, the CDR3 is 15 residues long. The sequence is cut down to CDR3 DNA, 45 bases in frame from base 1. The V end gives up 2 bases and the J end 4 bases, leaving 6 bases in the junction not matched to a gene. As encoded in the germline V gene, CDR1 is SGHRS while CDR2 is YFSETQ. Any patient with an uncontrolled infection, another autoimmune disease, pregnancy or lactation was excluded. Clinical symptoms, serum thyroxine and TRAb, thyroid ultrasound, and orbital computed tomography formed the basis for the diagnoses. Total RNA was extracted with Trizol reagent, and quality was checked on an Agilent 2100 Bioanalyzer. Comment on this clonotype: Its target antigen remains unknown. No clone much larger than this one lies a single base away; base qualities are absent.

The sample consisted of peripheral blood or thyroid tissue (not recorded which). This clonotype was obtained from an adult woman with Graves' disease, either hyperthyroidism or ophthalmopathy (not recorded which). Recombination connected TRBV5-1 to TRBJ2-7; 10 bases in the junction line up with TRBD1. The CDR3 reads CASSFQTGGVYEQYF. The sequenced DNA: TGCGCCAGCAGCTTCCAGACAGGGGGCGTATACGAGCAGTACTTC.